Below, 14 T cell receptor beta chains from the same sample are listed, as sequenced in a study of lymphopenia after photon versus proton radiotherapy. Sequencing used immunoSEQ multiplex PCR; TCRdb keeps in-frame clones, though not all of them. Of approximately 170,000 clones in the sample, roughly nine tenths were seen once. The sample here was peripheral blood, taken from a patient treated with photon-based radiotherapy. These TCRs come from a man aged 45-65 years with gastric cancer.

The V gene is TRBV7-2, the J gene TRBJ1-5; D gene unclear. The ends were cut back, 0 bases at V and 2 bases at J, with 11 bases in the middle. This CDR3 has 16 residues. Germline lookup yields CDR1 SGHTA and CDR2 FQGNSA. The CDR3 coding sequence is TGTGCCAGCAGCTTAGCGCCCTGGCAGGGCAATCAGCCCCAGCATTTT. Encoded protein: CASSLAPWQGNQPQHF.

The chain couples TRBV11-2 to TRBJ2-2; 10 bases are a match to TRBD2. There are 19 residues in the CDR3. V dropped 5 bases and J dropped 1; count of bases not matched to a gene: 13. Germline V gene sequence: CDR1 SGHAT, CDR2 FQNNGV. This CDR3 is CASSRRGASGRVNTGELFF. The CDR3 nucleotides read TGTGCCAGCAGCCGCAGGGGGGCTAGCGGGAGAGTGAACACCGGGGAGCTGTTTTTT.

The V call is TRBV11-2, the J call TRBJ2-7; unclear D gene. V was cut by 1 base and J by 3 bases, with 10 bases left in between. The germline gives CDR1 SGHAT, CDR2 FQNNGV. The CDR3 contains 14 residues. This CDR3 is CASSLGFTVYEQYF. The CDR3 nucleotides are TGTGCCAGCAGCTTAGGTTTCACAGTCTACGAGCAGTACTTC.

As DNA, the CDR3 is TGCGCCAGCAGCCTCCGTGGGGGACAGGGGGCCACAGATACGCAGTATTTT. It specifies CASSLRGGQGATDTQYF. The chain carries TRBV4-1 and TRBJ2-3, with 12 bases identical to TRBD1. This CDR3 contains 17 residues. J lost 2 bases, V lost 4 bases, and 7 bases had no gene match. Looked up from germline, CDR1 is MGHRA and CDR2 is YSYEKL.

The J gene is TRBJ2-3, the V gene TRBV18; perhaps TRBD2 as D (5 bases). The germline V gene encodes CDR1 KGHSH and CDR2 LQKENI. V lost 6 bases, J lost 2 bases, and 9 bases lay in between. There are 13 residues in the CDR3. The CDR3 DNA reads TGTGCCAGCTCCTCGGACTCCACAGATACGCAGTATTTT. Its translation: CASSSDSTDTQYF.

The CDR3 loop is CASSQTGDTEAFF. In DNA, the CDR3 is TGTGCCAGCAGCCAAACAGGGGACACTGAAGCTTTCTTT. The chain uses TRBV4-2 and TRBJ1-1; 7 nucleotides match TRBD1. The junction had 0 bases not matched to a gene; V was cut back by 2 bases and J by 3 bases. This CDR3 is built from 13 residues. Germline loops: CDR1 LGHNA, CDR2 YNFKEQ.

The chain joins TRBV13 to TRBJ2-5; 11 nucleotides align to TRBD2. The CDR3 runs to 16 residues. V trimming: 5 bases; J trimming: 2 bases; junction bases outside the gene matches: 7. Germline V lookup: CDR1 PRHDT, CDR2 FYEKMQ (reference sequence). The CDR3 loop is CASSLGTSGGQETQYF. The CDR3 bases are TGTGCCAGCAGCCTTGGGACTAGCGGAGGGCAAGAGACCCAGTACTTC.

This chain links TRBV6-1 with TRBJ2-2, with D maybe TRBD1 (5 bases). V dropped 2 bases and J dropped 7 bases, with 5 bases sitting between them. Germline-derived CDR1 and CDR2 are MNHNS and SASEGT. This CDR3 contains 12 residues. CDR3 region: CASSERGGELFF. CDR3 sequence (DNA): TGTGCCAGCAGTGAAAGGGGCGGGGAGCTGTTTTTT.

As DNA, the CDR3 is TGTGCCAGCAGCCAAGTACAACAGGGAACGTGGTATTTT. This encodes CASSQVQQGTWYF. The rearrangement uses TRBV4-2 and TRBJ2-3, with a possible D match to TRBD1 (6 bases). The CDR3 has 13 residues. Per germline, CDR1 LGHNA and CDR2 YNFKEQ. The V end lost 1 base, the J end lost 14 bases, and 16 bases lay between the germline ends.

This chain joins TRBV19 and TRBJ1-5; the D gene is possibly TRBD1 (5 bases). Germline V lookup: CDR1 LNHDA, CDR2 SQIVND (reference sequence). The CDR3 consists of 17 residues. Trimming stripped 3 bases from V and 7 bases from J, with 22 bases between. CDR3 loop: CASSILPPGGVVQPQHF. The CDR3 DNA reads as TGTGCCAGTAGTATTTTGCCCCCGGGGGGTGTGGTACAGCCCCAGCATTTT.

The chain couples TRBV5-1 to TRBJ2-7; D assignment may be TRBD1 or TRBD2 (5 bases each). The CDR3 is 16 amino acids. The germline CDR1 and CDR2 sequences are SGHRS and YFSETQ. Trimming removed 0 bases at V and 3 bases at J, with 16 bases between. This CDR3 is CASSLEGSGWGYEQYF. In DNA form, the CDR3 reads TGCGCCAGCAGCTTGGAGGGGTCGGGGTGGGGCTACGAGCAGTACTTC.

The chain carries TRBV2 and TRBJ2-7; TRBD1 aligns across 8 bases. Germline trimming cut 6 bases from V and 2 bases from J; bases unmatched to any gene: 6. Germline V CDR1 and CDR2: SNHLY, FYNNEI. CDR3 length equals 14 residues. The CDR3 bases are TGTGCCAGCAGGGACAGGGTAGGCGCCTACGAGCAGTACTTC. Translation: CASRDRVGAYEQYF.

The chain employs TRBV19 and TRBJ2-7, with D possibly TRBD1 on 6 matching bases. This CDR3 spans 13 amino acids. Trimming left V 3 bases short and J 1 base short, with 7 bases between. CDR1 LNHDA and CDR2 SQIVND come from the germline V gene (reference sequence). CDR3 loop: CASSIQGSYEQYF. CDR3 sequence (DNA): TGTGCCAGTAGTATCCAGGGGTCCTACGAGCAGTACTTC.

The V gene is TRBV6-5, the J gene TRBJ2-3; D assignment may be TRBD1 or TRBD2 (5 bases each). V was pared by 6 bases and J by 2 bases, with 12 bases between. The CDR3 sequence is 14 residues long. The germline gives CDR1 MNHEY, CDR2 SVGAGI. The CDR3 here is CASSRGRTTDTQYF. In nucleotides, the CDR3 is TGTGCCAGCAGCCGGGGCAGAACCACAGATACGCAGTATTTT.